Each of the 12 T cell receptor beta chains below was sequenced from the same sample in a study of CD8 T cells in Susac syndrome. About 0.5 to 1 ug RNA was reverse transcribed with random hexamers. One entry per CDR3 protein, called by TCRdb with MiXCR from the immunoSEQ multiplex PCR reads. The profile shows approximately 220,000 distinct CDR3 sequences, approximately 90% of them singletons. Specimen: CD8+ T cells from PBMCs. The receptor source for this set is a human donor with multiple sclerosis.

The chain is built from TRBV20-1 and TRBJ2-5, with D possibly being TRBD2 (6 bases). CDR3 length: 17 amino acids. The germline V gene has CDR1 DFQATT and CDR2 SNEGSKA (reference sequence). The V gene lost 3 bases and the J gene lost 0 bases, with 20 bases spanning the gap. The CDR3 reads CSASDSKGGGDQETQYF. The CDR3 region has the DNA TGCAGTGCTAGTGACTCAAAGGGTGGAGGGGACCAAGAGACCCAGTACTTC.

The chain carries TRBV5-1 and TRBJ1-1, with D maybe TRBD1 (5 bases). V lost 2 bases and J 0 bases, leaving 11 bases between the germline ends. The CDR3 length is 15 residues. Per the germline V gene, CDR1 is SGHRS and CDR2 is YFSETQ. This chain's CDR3 is CASSFAQGLNTEAFF. The CDR3 DNA is TGCGCCAGCAGCTTCGCCCAGGGACTGAACACTGAAGCTTTCTTT. Variable domain in full (rest from reference TRBV5-1 and TRBJ1-1): KAGVTQTPRYLIKTRGQQVTLSCSPISGHRSVSWYQQTPGQGLQFLFEYFSETQRNKGNFPGRFSGRQFSNSRSEMNVSTLELGDSALYLCASSFAQGLNTEAFFGQGTRLTVV.

This chain links TRBV13 with TRBJ2-1; D is undetermined. The V gene lost 0 bases and the J gene lost 7 bases, with 13 bases spanning the gap. This CDR3 has 15 residues. Germline V lookup: CDR1 PRHDT, CDR2 FYEKMQ (reference sequence). The CDR3 DNA reads TGTGCCAGCAGCTTAGGGGCTTGGGGTAAGAATGAGCAGTTCTTC. Its protein is CASSLGAWGKNEQFF.

The V and J genes are TRBV7-9 and TRBJ2-7; D call uncertain. The CDR3 totals 12 residues. Trimming pared 5 bases from V and 4 bases from J, leaving 9 bases between. The V gene's germline CDR1 is SEHNR and CDR2 FQNEAQ (reference sequence). The CDR3 is CASSPLVYEQYF. In DNA, the CDR3 is TGTGCCAGCAGCCCGCTGGTTTACGAGCAGTACTTC.

The V gene is TRBV21-1, the J gene TRBJ1-4. TRBV21-1 constitutes a pseudogene. CDR3 size: 15 residues. The CDR3 sequence: CASSPRKRMGEKLFF. The CDR3 DNA sequence: TGTGCCAGCAGCCCAAGGAAGAGAATGGGAGAAAAACTGTTTTTT.

This clonotype was seen a single time. The gene calls are TRBV6-5 and TRBJ2-1; D gene uncertain. The germline V gene has CDR1 MNHEY and CDR2 SVGAGI. The CDR3 loop spans 17 amino acids. The ends were cut back, 2 bases at V and 3 bases at J, with 17 bases in the middle. The CDR3 protein is CASSYMTPRNHYNEQFF. The CDR3 DNA sequence: TGTGCCAGCAGTTACATGACTCCGCGGAACCACTACAATGAGCAGTTCTTC.

This chain joins TRBV9 and TRBJ2-3; D uncertain. The CDR3 has 16 amino acids. Deletions cut 3 bases from V and 1 base from J, with 15 bases between. Germline V gene lookup returns CDR1 SGDLS and CDR2 YYNGEE. The CDR3 region is CASSGDSSPGTDTQYF. CDR3 sequence (DNA): TGTGCCAGCAGCGGCGACTCGTCCCCTGGCACAGATACGCAGTATTTT.

This clonotype was found once. The rearrangement uses TRBV12-3 or TRBV12-4 and TRBJ2-1, with 8 bases that match TRBD2. The CDR3 is made up of 18 amino acids. With 4 bases clipped from V and 6 bases from J, the junction kept 17 bases outside the gene matches. The CDR3 DNA reads as TGTGCCAGCAGTTCCTCGGGGGTACTAGCGGCGGCCTTCAATGAGCAGTTCTTC. Translating gives CASSSSGVLAAAFNEQFF.

In this sample, this clonotype turned up once. V and J are TRBV2 and TRBJ2-4; the D gene is possibly TRBD1 (5 bases). Deletions cut 8 bases from V and 14 bases from J, with 19 bases between. CDR3 length: 12 residues. The germline V gene encodes CDR1 SNHLY and CDR2 FYNNEI. CDR3 nucleotide sequence: TGTGCCAGCGAAATAAGCGCGACAGAGAAGTACTTC. Amino acids: CASEISATEKYF.

V usage is TRBV4-3 and J usage is TRBJ2-1, with TRBD2 identical over 8 bases. CDR3 length: 15 residues. Germline CDR1 LGHNA, CDR2 YSLEER. The V segment lost 6 bases and the J segment 0 bases; nucleotides outside the gene matches: 4. The CDR3 DNA reads as TGCGCCAGCAGGCCGACTAGCGCCTCCTACAATGAGCAGTTCTTC. Protein: CASRPTSASYNEQFF.

The V call is TRBV19, the J call TRBJ2-7, with D unresolved. Germline loops: CDR1 LNHDA, CDR2 SQIVND (reference sequence). The V end was cut by 5 bases, the J end by 2 bases, with 10 bases between. This CDR3 region has 13 residues. CDR3 nucleotide sequence: TGTGCCAGTAGTCTTCGGGCCACCTACGAGCAGTACTTC. Translation gives CASSLRATYEQYF.

The rearrangement joins TRBV5-4 to TRBJ1-1, with 8 bases aligning to TRBD1. The trim removed 4 bases at V and 6 bases at J, leaving 26 bases unmatched. The length of the CDR3 is 20 residues. Germline V gives CDR1 SGHNT, CDR2 YYREEE (reference sequence). CDR3 in amino acids: CASSRKSRDRIKTAGPEAFF. The CDR3 DNA follows: TGTGCCAGCAGCCGAAAGTCCCGGGACAGGATTAAAACCGCTGGCCCTGAAGCTTTCTTT.